These 30 T cell receptor beta chains were all obtained from the same sample, sequenced in a study of T cells in Graves' hyperthyroidism and ophthalmopathy. It was RNA transcripts that yielded the amplified TCR beta CDR3 regions. First-round RT-PCR of the TCR CDR3 relied on the HTBI primer set. TCRdb processed the multiplex PCR reads anew with MiXCR; each CDR3 protein has one entry. The table shows hundreds of thousands of distinct CDR3 sequences, with roughly 15% occurring only once. The material sequenced was blood. The receptors stem from a woman in her thirties or forties with Graves' ophthalmopathy.

The chain uses TRBV9 and TRBJ1-2; 7 bases fit TRBD1. This CDR3 comprises 15 residues. J gave up 6 bases and V 3 bases, and 11 bases lay outside the gene matches. CDR1 and CDR2 (germline): SGDLS, YYNGEE. CDR3 coding DNA: TGTGCCAGCAGCGCCGGACAGGATTCTAATGATGGCTACACCTTC. It is translated as CASSAGQDSNDGYTF. Full variable domain (missing parts from reference TRBV9 and TRBJ1-2): DSGVTQTPKHLITATGQRVTLRCSPRSGDLSVYWYQQSLDQGLQFLIQYYNGEERAKGNILERFSAQQFPDLHSELNLSSLELGDSALYFCASSAGQDSNDGYTFGSGTRLTVV.

This chain links TRBV6-2 or TRBV6-3 with TRBJ2-7; 8 bases are shared with TRBD2. V dropped 6 bases and J dropped 2; count of bases not matched to a gene: 6. CDR3 length equals 14 residues. Germline loops: CDR1 MNHEY, CDR2 SVGEGT. The CDR3 region is CASSAGGLTYEQYF. CDR3 coding DNA: TGTGCCAGCAGCGCGGGGGGACTCACCTACGAGCAGTACTTC.

This clonotype was recorded at least ten times. J is TRBJ2-7 and V is TRBV29-1; TRBD2 aligns across 9 bases. Unmatched junction bases numbered 6, after V lost 7 bases and J lost 2 bases. The CDR3 is 13 amino acids. Germline V gives CDR1 SQVTM, CDR2 ANQGSEA. The CDR3 DNA is TGCAGCGGCAGAGTAGCGGGGGCCTACGAGCAGTACTTC. This sequence encodes CSGRVAGAYEQYF.

V usage is TRBV6-2 or TRBV6-3 and J usage is TRBJ1-1, with D hard to call. The ends were cut back, 0 bases at V and 0 bases at J, with 11 bases in the middle. This CDR3 contains 16 residues. Looked up from germline, CDR1 is MNHEY and CDR2 is SVGEGT. CDR3 nucleotide sequence: TGTGCCAGCAGTTACTCGACGGCTCGGATGAACACTGAAGCTTTCTTT. Residues: CASSYSTARMNTEAFF.

This clonotype turned up a few times. V and J are TRBV9 and TRBJ1-2; tentatively, D is TRBD1 (6 bases). This CDR3 region has 15 residues. From germline, CDR1 is SGDLS and CDR2 YYNGEE. Trimming removed 2 bases from V and 0 bases from J, with 11 bases in between. This chain's CDR3 is CASSVSGEANYGYTF. In nucleotides, the CDR3 is TGTGCCAGCAGCGTGTCAGGGGAAGCTAACTATGGCTACACCTTC.

This clonotype has a count of ten or more. The chain links TRBV5-1 to TRBJ1-1; D possibly corresponds to TRBD1 (5 bases). The CDR3 runs to 14 residues. Germline V lookup: CDR1 SGHRS, CDR2 YFSETQ. V dropped 4 bases and J dropped 3 bases, with 13 bases sitting between them. The DNA of the CDR3 is TGCGCCAGCAGCCTCCTTGGACAAGACACTGAAGCTTTCTTT. Its protein product is CASSLLGQDTEAFF.

The chain recombines TRBV27 with TRBJ2-7; 9 bases are a match to TRBD1. The V gene end was trimmed by 2 bases and the J gene end by 0 bases; junction bases not matched to a gene: 5. Germline CDR1 MNHEY, CDR2 SMNVEV (reference sequence). The CDR3 is 16 amino acids. The DNA for the CDR3 is TGTGCCAGCAGTTTACCGGGACAGGGAATCTCCTACGAGCAGTACTTC. It is translated as CASSLPGQGISYEQYF.

This clonotype was seen only a few times. The rearrangement joins TRBV5-1 to TRBJ2-5; 7 nucleotides line up with TRBD2. Losses at the gene ends were 0 bases for V and 3 bases for J; bases not matched to a gene: 5. This CDR3 is built from 15 residues. Germline V gene data show CDR1 as SGHRS and CDR2 as YFSETQ. CDR3 sequence reads: CASSLALADEETQYF. The CDR3 DNA reads as TGCGCCAGCAGCTTGGCGCTAGCGGATGAAGAGACCCAGTACTTC.

This clonotype came up a few times. CDR3 amino acids: CSVEDRPPETQYF. CDR3 bases: TGCAGCGTTGAGGACCGTCCTCCAGAGACCCAGTACTTC. V usage is TRBV29-1 and J usage is TRBJ2-5, with D uncertain. The germline gives CDR1 SQVTM, CDR2 ANQGSEA. V was pared by 3 bases and J by 4 bases, with 12 bases between. CDR3 length equals 13 residues.

The chain couples TRBV30 to TRBJ1-6; D is undetermined. CDR3 length: 14 residues. Trimming took 2 bases from V and 7 from J, leaving 12 bases between them. Germline V gives CDR1 GTSNPN, CDR2 SVGIG (reference sequence). CDR3 residues: CAWSINLGNSPLHF. DNA for the CDR3: TGTGCCTGGAGTATAAACCTTGGGAATTCACCCCTCCACTTT. Based on the CDR3 plus reference TRBV30 and TRBJ1-6, the full variable domain is SQTIHQWPATLVQPVGSPLSLECTVEGTSNPNLYWYRQAAGRGLQLLFYSVGIGQISSEVPQNLSASRPQDRQFILSSKKLLLSDSGFYLCAWSINLGNSPLHFGNGTRLTVT.

This clonotype was recorded at least ten times. For the CDR3, the DNA is TGTGCCTGGAGTGTACTCGCGACAGGGGTCGAGCAGTACTTC. Amino acid sequence: CAWSVLATGVEQYF. The chain is built from TRBV30 and TRBJ2-7; TRBD1 aligns across 8 bases. The CDR3 has 14 residues. J was trimmed by 6 bases and V by 0 bases; bases with no gene match: 7. CDR1 is GTSNPN, CDR2 SVGIG, per germline (reference sequence).

The sample holds many counts of this clonotype. The chain links TRBV20-1 to TRBJ2-7, with D tentatively TRBD1 or TRBD2 (5 bases each). V shed 0 bases and J shed 2 bases, with 17 bases lying between them. This CDR3 spans 16 amino acids. Germline lookup yields CDR1 DFQATT and CDR2 SNEGSKA (reference sequence). CDR3 in amino acids: CSARDLAGTLTYEQYF. As DNA, the CDR3 is TGCAGTGCTAGAGATCTAGCAGGGACGTTAACCTACGAGCAGTACTTC.

This rearrangement joins TRBV5-4 to TRBJ2-7; TRBD1 matches 10 bases. From germline, CDR1 is SGHNT and CDR2 YYREEE (reference sequence). The CDR3 totals 21 residues. With 3 bases clipped from V and 2 bases from J, the junction kept 23 bases outside the gene matches. CDR3 region: CASSWLGGQGLLGGLTYEQYF. The CDR3 DNA sequence: TGTGCCAGCAGCTGGCTGGGGGGACAGGGGCTTCTCGGCGGGTTGACCTACGAGCAGTACTTC.

Ten or more counts support this clonotype. This chain's CDR3 is CSVGDTGELFF. The CDR3 region has the DNA TGCAGCGTTGGAGACACCGGGGAGCTGTTTTTT. This rearrangement joins TRBV29-1 to TRBJ2-2; D is uncertain. CDR1 SQVTM and CDR2 ANQGSEA come from the germline V gene. Trimming left V 4 bases short and J 3 bases short, with 3 bases between. The CDR3 runs to 11 residues.

The chain couples TRBV5-6 to TRBJ2-7; the D gene could be TRBD1 or TRBD2 (5 bases each). V lost 2 bases and J lost 2, with 14 bases in between. The CDR3 spans 15 residues. Germline CDR1 is SGHDT and CDR2 is YYEEEE. CDR3 residues: CASSFGHGATYEQYF. The CDR3 coding sequence is TGTGCCAGCAGCTTCGGCCACGGGGCAACCTACGAGCAGTACTTC.

The chain joins TRBV28 to TRBJ1-6; tentative D call: TRBD1 (6 bases). This CDR3 has 15 residues. Trimming shortened V by 7 bases and J by 5 bases, and 15 bases separated the two germline ends. Per germline, CDR1 MDHEN and CDR2 SYDVKM. The CDR3 bases are TGTGCCAGCAAGGCGGGGGGCTTACATAATTCACCCCTCCACTTT. It yields the protein CASKAGGLHNSPLHF.

The rearrangement joins TRBV19 to TRBJ2-2, with 8 bases lining up with TRBD1. Germline CDR1 LNHDA, CDR2 SQIVND (reference sequence). Trimming removed 2 bases from V and 6 bases from J; junction bases left unmatched: 2. CDR3 length equals 14 residues. CDR3 coding DNA: TGTGCCAGTAGTATACAGGGGGCTGCCGGGGAGCTGTTTTTT. Translating gives CASSIQGAAGELFF.

This clonotype was detected ten times or more. This chain connects TRBV28 to TRBJ2-2; 7 bases are shared with TRBD2. The J segment lost 1 base and the V segment lost 10 bases, leaving 18 bases of the junction unmatched. The CDR3 runs 18 residues. Germline assignment: CDR1 MDHEN and CDR2 SYDVKM. In DNA, the CDR3 is TGTGCCACCCAAGACCCAGAGCCTAGCGGATGGAACACCGGGGAGCTGTTTTTT. Protein sequence: CATQDPEPSGWNTGELFF.

A few counts support this clonotype. A much larger clone lies one base from this, so it may be a read error. V usage is TRBV12-5 and J usage is TRBJ1-1; 7 nucleotides agree with TRBD1. Per germline, CDR1 LGHNT and CDR2 FRNRAP. The CDR3 spans 15 residues. V was clipped by 9 bases and J by 1 base; unmatched bases: 11. CDR3 region: CASGNSGGGNTEAFF. CDR3 DNA: TGTGCTAGCGGGAACTCAGGGGGAGGGAACACTGAAGCTTTCTTT.

In its sample, this clonotype was seen a few times. J is TRBJ2-7 and V is TRBV12-3 or TRBV12-4; no reliable D call. Trimming left V 6 bases short and J 0 bases short, with 9 bases between. This CDR3 is built from 13 residues. The CDR3 sequence is CASRLDGSYEQYF. The CDR3 DNA reads as TGTGCCAGCAGACTCGACGGCTCCTACGAGCAGTACTTC.

This chain links TRBV4-1 with TRBJ1-1; D not certain. This CDR3 comprises 11 residues. V was cut by 6 bases and J by 11 bases, with 13 bases left in between. Per germline, CDR1 MGHRA and CDR2 YSYEKL. The CDR3 loop is CASRNGPGAFF. CDR3 DNA sequence: TGCGCCAGCAGAAATGGGCCGGGGGCTTTCTTT.

This sequence joins TRBV28 and TRBJ1-5; 7 bases agree with TRBD1. The CDR3 covers 17 residues. Germline-derived CDR1 and CDR2 are MDHEN and SYDVKM. The V segment lost 4 bases and the J segment 4 bases; nucleotides outside the gene matches: 13. CDR3 nucleotides: TGTGCCAGCAGTTCCACGCCGACAGGGTTTTGGAATCAGCCCCAGCATTTT. Its translation is CASSSTPTGFWNQPQHF.

This clonotype came up many times. The CDR3 reads CASSLTRGLSGNTIYF. CDR3 nucleotides: TGTGCCAGCAGTTTAACGCGAGGCCTCTCTGGAAACACCATATATTTT. The chain couples TRBV28 to TRBJ1-3; D is unclear. Germline loops: CDR1 MDHEN, CDR2 SYDVKM. V was cut by 2 bases and J by 0 bases, with 11 bases left in between. The CDR3 is 16 amino acids.

This clonotype was seen many times. The chain's CDR3 is CASSNFNYEQYF. The CDR3 region has the DNA TGTGCCAGCAGCAATTTTAACTACGAGCAGTACTTC. This chain uses TRBV6-1 with TRBJ2-7, with D hard to call. This CDR3 region has 12 residues. Trimming shortened V by 6 bases and J by 3 bases, and 9 bases separated the two germline ends. Germline values: CDR1 MNHNS, CDR2 SASEGT.

The CDR3, as DNA: TGTGCCAGCTCCTCTTACGGGTTACAAGGCAATGAGCAGTTCTTC. Encoded protein: CASSSYGLQGNEQFF. This chain joins TRBV18 and TRBJ2-1; D is unclear. The ends were cut back, 6 bases at V and 6 bases at J, with 18 bases in the middle. CDR1 is KGHSH, CDR2 LQKENI, per germline. The length of the CDR3 is 15 residues.

This clonotype was observed once. The rearrangement uses TRBV29-1 and TRBJ2-7, with 7 bases identical to TRBD2. The CDR3 contains 14 residues. Trimming cost V 6 bases and J 7 bases; bases outside gene matches: 15. CDR1 SQVTM and CDR2 ANQGSEA come from the germline V gene. The CDR3 bases are TGCAGCGTCCTAGAACCTAGCGGCCGGTGGGAGCAGTACTTC. It yields the protein CSVLEPSGRWEQYF.

This clonotype showed up many times. This rearrangement joins TRBV19 to TRBJ2-7; a possible D gene is TRBD2 (6 bases). V lost 6 bases and J lost 2, with 8 bases in between. In germline, CDR1 is LNHDA, CDR2 SQIVND (reference sequence). The CDR3 contains 12 residues. The CDR3 spells CASSAGPYEQYF. In nucleotides, the CDR3 is TGTGCCAGTAGCGCGGGACCCTACGAGCAGTACTTC. The full variable domain, its missing parts supplied by reference TRBV19 and TRBJ2-7, is DGGITQSPKYLFRKEGQNVTLSCEQNLNHDAMYWYRQDPGQGLRLIYYSQIVNDFQKGDIAEGYSVSREKKESFPLTVTSAQKNPTAFYLCASSAGPYEQYFGPGTRLTVT.

This clonotype was seen at least ten times. The V call is TRBV7-2, the J call TRBJ2-7; TRBD1 matches 11 bases. The V gene's germline CDR1 is SGHTA and CDR2 FQGNSA. The V gene end was trimmed by 6 bases and the J gene end by 0 bases; junction bases not matched to a gene: 4. This CDR3 has 15 amino acids. CDR3 sequence reads: CASRAGQGVSYEQYF. DNA of the CDR3: TGTGCCAGCAGGGCGGGACAGGGGGTCTCCTACGAGCAGTACTTC.

This clonotype was picked up many times. J is TRBJ2-5 and V is TRBV30; 7 nucleotides agree with TRBD2. The CDR3 runs 16 residues. V trimming: 0 bases; J trimming: 5 bases; junction bases outside the gene matches: 12. Germline CDR1 reads GTSNPN; CDR2 reads SVGIG (reference sequence). The CDR3 region has the DNA TGTGCCTGGAGTGTCCGCTTAGCGGGTACTCAGGAGACCCAGTACTTC. Protein sequence: CAWSVRLAGTQETQYF.

This clonotype has at least ten counts. This rearrangement joins TRBV20-1 to TRBJ2-7; D not certain. The CDR3 runs 14 residues. Trimming stripped 0 bases from V and 6 bases from J, with 15 bases between. CDR1 is DFQATT, CDR2 SNEGSKA, per germline (reference sequence). For the CDR3, the DNA is TGCAGTGCTAGAGATCTTAAAGTGAGGATCGAGCAGTACTTC. It specifies CSARDLKVRIEQYF.